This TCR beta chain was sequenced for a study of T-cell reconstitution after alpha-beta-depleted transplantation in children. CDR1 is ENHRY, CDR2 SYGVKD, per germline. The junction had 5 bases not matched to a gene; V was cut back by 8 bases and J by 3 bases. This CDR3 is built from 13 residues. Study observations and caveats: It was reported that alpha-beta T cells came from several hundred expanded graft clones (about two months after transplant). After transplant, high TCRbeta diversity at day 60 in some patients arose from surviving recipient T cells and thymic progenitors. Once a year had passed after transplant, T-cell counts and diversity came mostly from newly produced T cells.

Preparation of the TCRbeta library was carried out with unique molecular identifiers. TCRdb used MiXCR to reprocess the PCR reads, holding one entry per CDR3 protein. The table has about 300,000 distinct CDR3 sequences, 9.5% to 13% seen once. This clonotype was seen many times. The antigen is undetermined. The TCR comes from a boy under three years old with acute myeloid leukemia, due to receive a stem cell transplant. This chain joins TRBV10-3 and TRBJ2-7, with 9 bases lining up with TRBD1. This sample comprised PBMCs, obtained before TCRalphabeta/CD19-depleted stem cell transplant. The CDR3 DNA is TGTGCCATCGCCGGGACAGGGATCTACGAGCAGTACTTC. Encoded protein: CAIAGTGIYEQYF.